Shown below are 29 T cell receptor beta chains from a single sample sequenced in a study of monozygotic twins with inflammatory bowel disease. Following a re-call of the 5' RACE reads, TCRdb has one entry per CDR3 protein and lacks DNA. The data show roughly 100,000 distinct CDR3 sequences, and the top ten clones hold 1.5% to 2%. Source material: blood. Source of these receptors: a human donor with ulcerative colitis or Crohn's disease, or a healthy co-twin of an affected twin (not recorded which).

CDR3 protein: CASSPSHDKGGIQYF. V is TRBV18 and J is TRBJ2-4; as DNA is missing, the TRBD2 call by TCRdb cannot be tested. CDR1 is KGHSH, CDR2 LQKENI, per germline. The CDR3 covers 15 residues.

The V call is TRBV15, the J call TRBJ2-2; TCRdb's D call, TRBD1, is unchecked because there is no DNA. Germline V gene data show CDR1 as LNHNV and CDR2 as YYDKDF (reference sequence). The CDR3 totals 15 residues. The CDR3 spells CATSGDSSNTGELFF.

This chain uses TRBV2 with TRBJ2-1. The CDR3 spans 12 residues. CDR1 and CDR2 from the germline V gene are SNHLY and FYNNEI. CDR3 residues: CASGKGFDEQFF.

The V call is TRBV7-9, the J call TRBJ1-5. CDR3 length: 13 amino acids. Germline V CDR1 and CDR2: SEHNR, FQNEAQ (reference sequence). The CDR3 reads CASSLVAGRPQHF.

The chain joins TRBV5-1 to TRBJ2-5; TCRdb returns TRBD1, unconfirmable since there is no DNA. Germline values: CDR1 SGHRS, CDR2 YFSETQ. The CDR3 runs to 15 residues. CDR3 in amino acids: CASSSETGFQETQYF.

This chain joins TRBV11-2 and TRBJ2-3; TCRdb reports TRBD2, a call that lacks DNA to check it against. CDR1 and CDR2 (germline): SGHAT, FQNNGV. The CDR3 covers 15 residues. CDR3 region: CASSPGLPSTDTQYF.

This chain joins TRBV28 and TRBJ2-7. The CDR3 is 14 residues long. Germline V CDR1 and CDR2: MDHEN, SYDVKM. CDR3 residues: CASSSQKSTYEQYF. Combining the CDR3 with reference TRBV28 and TRBJ2-7 gives the whole variable domain DVKVTQSSRYLVKRTGEKVFLECVQDMDHENMFWYRQDPGLGLRLIYFSYDVKMKEKGDIPEGYSVSREKKERFSLILESASTNQTSMYLCASSSQKSTYEQYFGPGTRLTVT.

The chain uses TRBV12-3 or TRBV12-4 and TRBJ1-5. The CDR3 consists of 16 residues. This chain's CDR3 is CASSTLRAGGNQPQHF.

The chain has TRBV28 and TRBJ2-7; the D call of TRBD1 rests on TCRdb alone, since no DNA is present to check it. The germline V gene has CDR1 MDHEN and CDR2 SYDVKM. The CDR3 runs 13 residues. CDR3 sequence reads: CASSTGTGYEQYF.

The V gene is TRBV5-8, the J gene TRBJ2-5; TCRdb names TRBD1, which stays unverified in the absence of DNA. The V gene's germline CDR1 is SGHTS and CDR2 YDEGEE. The CDR3 is made up of 14 amino acids. The CDR3 loop reads CASSPRQGQRTQYF.

CDR3 sequence: CASSPEPSNTGELFF. This chain links TRBV5-5 with TRBJ2-2. Per germline, CDR1 SGHKS and CDR2 YYEKEE (reference sequence). This CDR3 is built from 15 residues.

V and J are TRBV28 and TRBJ2-1. Germline values: CDR1 MDHEN, CDR2 SYDVKM. CDR3 length equals 16 residues. The CDR3 region is CASSIQDYNSYNEQFF.

V is TRBV3-1 and J is TRBJ2-1; the TCRdb call, TRBD2, lacks DNA for checking. The CDR3 has 12 residues. Germline assignment: CDR1 LGHDT and CDR2 YNNKEL (reference sequence). The CDR3 loop reads CASSQVKGAQFF.

The rearrangement links TRBV19 to TRBJ2-3; TCRdb designates TRBD1, a call that cannot be tested without DNA. This CDR3 region has 16 residues. Germline CDR1 is LNHDA and CDR2 is SQIVND (reference sequence). CDR3 loop: CASSATGGSTTDTQYF.

The gene calls are TRBV5-1 and TRBJ1-1; no DNA is available, so the TRBD1 call from TCRdb remains unchecked. CDR1 is SGHRS, CDR2 YFSETQ, per germline. The CDR3 loop spans 16 amino acids. The CDR3 region is CASSLLLGRANTEAFF.

The chain couples TRBV18 to TRBJ2-7. Germline CDR1 and CDR2: KGHSH and LQKENI. The CDR3 spans 15 residues. The CDR3: CASSPSGQGPYEQYF.

The chain links TRBV12-3 or TRBV12-4 to TRBJ2-1; the TRBD2 assignment by TCRdb is unverifiable without DNA. This CDR3 contains 14 residues. CDR3 amino acids: CASSPGLAFNEQFF.

The rearrangement joins TRBV29-1 to TRBJ1-4. Germline V gives CDR1 SQVTM, CDR2 ANQGSEA. This CDR3 region has 13 residues. CDR3 residues: CSVEAAVGEKLFF.

J is TRBJ2-7 and V is TRBV6-1; TCRdb's assignment of TRBD2 cannot be checked, as there is no DNA. Per the germline V gene, CDR1 is MNHNS and CDR2 is SASEGT. The CDR3 has 14 residues. The CDR3 sequence is CASNQGGSGYEQYF.

This chain joins TRBV27 and TRBJ2-4; TCRdb's D call of TRBD1 is untestable without DNA. Germline-derived CDR1 and CDR2 are MNHEY and SMNVEV (reference sequence). The CDR3 is made up of 16 amino acids. The CDR3 protein is CASSAGTGLAKNIQYF.

The chain is built from TRBV9 and TRBJ2-2; the TCRdb D gene call, TRBD1, has no DNA to confirm it. The CDR3 has 15 amino acids. The germline CDR1 and CDR2 sequences are SGDLS and YYNGEE. The chain's CDR3 is CASSGGQGRTGELFF.

This rearrangement joins TRBV5-1 to TRBJ2-5. Germline V gene data show CDR1 as SGHRS and CDR2 as YFSETQ. This CDR3 has 15 amino acids. The CDR3 sequence: CASSLEGGYQETQYF.

V and J are TRBV20-1 and TRBJ2-6; TCRdb's D call, TRBD1, is unchecked because there is no DNA. The CDR3 consists of 14 residues. Germline V lookup: CDR1 DFQATT, CDR2 SNEGSKA (reference sequence). This chain's CDR3 is CSARRDTGANVLTF.

The chain is built from TRBV10-2 and TRBJ2-7. The CDR3 is 11 amino acids. Germline V gene lookup returns CDR1 WSHSY and CDR2 SAAADI. The CDR3 sequence: CASRTGSQQYF.

The chain links TRBV4-3 to TRBJ2-7; the D call of TRBD1 rests on TCRdb alone, since no DNA is present to check it. Germline CDR1 and CDR2: LGHNA and YSLEER. The CDR3 length is 15 residues. CDR3 sequence: CASSQEPGQSYEQYF.

The V call is TRBV7-2, the J call TRBJ2-2; TCRdb names TRBD2, which stays unverified in the absence of DNA. Per germline, CDR1 SGHTA and CDR2 FQGNSA. The CDR3 extends over 16 amino acids. The CDR3 region is CASSHRGLAGTGELFF.

The gene calls are TRBV4-2 and TRBJ2-5; TCRdb indicates TRBD1, and absent DNA this call remains unverified. The germline V gene encodes CDR1 LGHNA and CDR2 YNFKEQ. This CDR3 spans 17 amino acids. This chain's CDR3 is CASSQGVSDSVKETQYF.

V and J are TRBV5-1 and TRBJ2-7; TCRdb proposes TRBD1, but this gene call is untestable without DNA. The CDR3 sequence is 13 residues long. The germline V gene has CDR1 SGHRS and CDR2 YFSETQ. The CDR3 spells CASSPGVVNEQYF.

The chain carries TRBV20-1 and TRBJ1-2; TCRdb gives TRBD1 as the D gene, but with no DNA this cannot be confirmed. CDR1 is DFQATT, CDR2 SNEGSKA, per germline (reference sequence). The CDR3 length is 15 residues. CDR3 loop: CSANRPSTNNYGYTF.